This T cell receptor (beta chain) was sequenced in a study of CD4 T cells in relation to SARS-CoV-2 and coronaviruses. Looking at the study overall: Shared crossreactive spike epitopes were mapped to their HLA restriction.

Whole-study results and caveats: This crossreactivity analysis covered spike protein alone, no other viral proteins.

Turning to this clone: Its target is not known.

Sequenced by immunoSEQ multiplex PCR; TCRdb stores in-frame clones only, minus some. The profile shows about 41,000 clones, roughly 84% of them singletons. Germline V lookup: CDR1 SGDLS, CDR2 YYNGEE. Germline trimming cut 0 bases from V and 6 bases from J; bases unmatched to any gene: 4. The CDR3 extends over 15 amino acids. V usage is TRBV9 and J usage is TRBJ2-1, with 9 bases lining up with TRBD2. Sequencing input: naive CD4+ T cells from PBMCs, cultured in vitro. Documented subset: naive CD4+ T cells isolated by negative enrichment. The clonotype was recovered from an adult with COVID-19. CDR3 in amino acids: CASSVAASGINEQFF. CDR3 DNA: TGTGCCAGCAGCGTAGCGGCTAGCGGGATCAATGAGCAGTTCTTC.